This T cell receptor (beta chain) was recovered during a study of CD8+ T cells in alopecia areata. As the sequencing template, cDNA was produced by extracting RNA and reverse transcribing it. Using immunoSEQ multiplex PCR, the repertoire was profiled, and TCRdb retains in-frame clones only, with some absent. The data hold about 150,000 clones, with about 90% observed a single time. CDR1 SGDLS and CDR2 YYNGEE come from the germline V gene. With V trimmed by 4 bases and J by 9 bases, 5 bases remained unmatched. The CDR3 sequence is 13 residues long. The genes are TRBV9 and TRBJ2-3; 10 bases line up with TRBD2. The starting material was CD8+ T cells sorted from blood, obtained at week 0. This TCR was recovered from a human donor with alopecia areata. In DNA, the CDR3 is TGTGCCAGCAGCCCGGGGACTAGCGAGACGCAGTATTTT. This codes for CASSPGTSETQYF. The full variable domain, with the rest looked up from reference TRBV9 and TRBJ2-3, is DSGVTQTPKHLITATGQRVTLRCSPRSGDLSVYWYQQSLDQGLQFLIQYYNGEERAKGNILERFSAQQFPDLHSELNLSSLELGDSALYFCASSPGTSETQYFGPGTRLTVL.